The TCR beta chain described here comes from a study of blood T cells in healthy people across ages. Germline CDR1 and CDR2: SGHRS and YFSETQ. V lost 1 base and J lost 3, with 14 bases in between. The CDR3 is 17 amino acids. The people who gave samples were healthy Caucasians from Russia, aged roughly 6 to 100. Each sample yielded at least 7 million isolated PBMCs. This clonotype was detected a few times. With a J-beta primer mix and a sample-barcoded 5' primer, a second PCR ran about 7 to 12 cycles. Each CDR3 protein is one row after TCRdb ran MiXCR on the 5' RACE reads. The table records about 1.5 million distinct CDR3 sequences, around 39% of them present only once.

The clonotype originates from a woman in her late teens or twenties in good health. The V and J genes are TRBV5-1 and TRBJ2-6; no definite D call. Sequencing input: blood. The CDR3 DNA is TGCGCCAGCAGCTTGACCGTTCTGGGAAGTGGGGCCAACGTCCTGACTTTC. Protein: CASSLTVLGSGANVLTF.